A single sample is the source of the 5 T cell receptor beta chains below, sequenced in a study of Graves' ophthalmopathy and Graves' hyperthyroidism. RNA transcripts served as template for amplifying TCR beta CDR3 sequences. HTBI-primed first-round RT-PCR preceded second-round multiplex PCR. TCRdb reprocessed the multiplex PCR reads via MiXCR and lists one record per CDR3 protein. The table includes approximately 380,000 distinct CDR3 sequences, around 21% detected once. The sequenced sample was peripheral blood. The receptors were sampled from a woman between 18 and 29 years old with stable Graves' hyperthyroidism.

This clonotype was recorded at least ten times. The genes are TRBV12-3 or TRBV12-4 and TRBJ2-5; 10 nucleotides line up with TRBD2. This CDR3 has 15 residues. Trimming took 5 bases from V and 4 from J; bases not matched to a gene: 7. The CDR3 DNA follows: TGTGCCAGCAGTCCAAGCGGGAGGGAACGAGAGACCCAGTACTTC. This translates into CASSPSGRERETQYF.

A remark on this clonotype: A read error may account for a junction end that differs from germline. The chain combines TRBV7-9 with TRBJ1-1, with 9 bases matching TRBD1. The germline CDR1 and CDR2 sequences are SEHNR and FQNEAQ (reference sequence). The CDR3 has 15 residues. CDR3: CASSQLGQGKTEAFF. DNA of the CDR3: TGTGCCAGCAGCCAATTAGGACAGGGGAAGACTGAAGCTTTCTTC.

This clonotype was detected many times. This chain uses TRBV29-1 with TRBJ1-1; D not certain. The CDR3 has 14 residues. CDR1 is SQVTM and CDR2 is ANQGSEA in the germline V gene. The V gene lost 2 bases and the J gene lost 1 base, with 11 bases spanning the gap. The CDR3 DNA sequence: TGCAGCGTTGAAATGTTGGGCGGGAACACTGAAGCTTTCTTT. It encodes CSVEMLGGNTEAFF.

This clonotype was picked up many times. The CDR3 region has the DNA TGTGCCAGCAGCTATTCCGACCCCTTCTTCTTGTCAGAGCAGTACTTC. Protein: CASSYSDPFFLSEQYF. This chain links TRBV6-2 or TRBV6-3 with TRBJ2-7; no definite D call. Germline CDR1 and CDR2: MNHEY and SVGEGT. This CDR3 region has 16 residues. The V end was cut by 6 bases, the J end by 7 bases, with 25 bases between.

This clonotype was recorded at least ten times. The rearrangement links TRBV10-3 to TRBJ1-2; D is uncertain. From germline, CDR1 is ENHRY and CDR2 SYGVKD. This CDR3 contains 12 residues. V lost 3 bases, J lost 5 bases, and 7 bases lay in between. CDR3 loop: CAISERDYGYTF. The CDR3 DNA follows: TGTGCCATCAGTGAAAGGGATTATGGCTACACCTTC.